The clone carrying this T cell receptor beta chain was detected only a few times. Its antigen remains unknown. TCRdb processed the RT-PCR reads anew with MiXCR; each CDR3 protein has one entry. The sample consists of roughly 700,000 distinct CDR3 sequences, approximately 15% of them appearing once. The sample originates from a study of response to subunit inactivated influenza vaccine. Points from the study as a whole: Authors suggested each seasonal flu vaccination may recruit only limited numbers of new T cells.

Germline trimming cut 2 bases from V and 2 bases from J; bases unmatched to any gene: 13. Germline V gene lookup returns CDR1 MGHRA and CDR2 YSYEKL. This CDR3 has 18 amino acids. The source material was PBMCs from blood, sampled 14 days before vaccination. V usage is TRBV4-1 and J usage is TRBJ2-7; 9 positions agree with TRBD1. The receptor's source is a man aged 45-65 years who received an inactivated influenza vaccine. The CDR3: CASSQIQPPGQGTYEQYF. DNA for the CDR3: TGCGCCAGCAGCCAAATCCAACCCCCGGGACAGGGTACCTACGAGCAGTACTTC.